This TCR beta chain originates from a study of CXCR3-negative and CXCR3-positive naive CD8 T cells. Study-level findings and limits: Both naive subsets had comparably high diversity; memory CD8+ cells much lower. Surface CD5 looked about the same in the naive subsets, so the authors worked out TCR strength from TRB CDR3 properties. Most assays were run on fresh PBMCs (CXCR3 expression partially decreased after cryopreservation). Comparison of naive cells showed more hydrophobic TRB CDR3s in CXCR3-positive than in CXCR3-negative naive cells.

The V gene's germline CDR1 is SEHNR and CDR2 FQNEAQ (reference sequence). The CDR3 consists of 16 residues. Concerning this clonotype: Its antigen is not known.

It was by 5' RACE with UMI labels that the TRB cDNA libraries were prepared. No DNA is given; TCRdb re-called the 5' RACE reads and lists each CDR3 protein once. Its table records approximately 100,000 distinct CDR3 sequences. This chain joins TRBV7-9 and TRBJ2-1; TCRdb designates TRBD1, a call that cannot be tested without DNA. Specimen: naive CXCR3- CD8+ T cells from blood. Subset reported: CD45RO-CCR7+CD27+CD95- naive CD8+ T cells lacking CXCR3 (TNR3-). The receptor was derived from a human donor in good health. Some clones in this sample may be carry-over from other donors' samples. CDR3: CASSLVSRQRENEQFF.